This T cell receptor (beta chain) was sequenced during a study of blood T cell repertoires in COVID-19. This CDR3 comprises 13 residues. The V and J ends lost 6 bases and 6 bases, in that order; junction bases with no gene match: 2. Germline CDR1 reads SGHTA; CDR2 reads FQGNSA. Generated by immunoSEQ multiplex PCR, the TCRdb table keeps only in-frame clones and is missing some. The sample holds 120,000 to 150,000 clones, over 75% seen once. V usage is TRBV7-2 and J usage is TRBJ2-1; TRBD2 matches at 10 bases. This receptor was obtained from a woman aged 25 to 39 with acute COVID-19. Sequences were obtained from PBMCs or T cells enriched from blood (not recorded which). CDR3 sequence (DNA): TGTGCCAGCAGTTGGACTAGCGGCAATGAGCAGTTCTTC. Encoded protein: CASSWTSGNEQFF.